The 30 T cell receptor beta chains listed next were all sequenced from one sample in a study of cytomegalovirus exposure and HLA in healthy donors. Primers included in the PCR were 60 Vbeta and 13 Jbeta primers. Measured with immunoSEQ multiplex PCR; TCRdb has only the in-frame clones, and not every one. The sample includes 180,000 or so clones, about 88% seen only once; the top ten take less than 0.4%. Sequencing input: PBMCs. These receptors came from a woman aged 25 to 39 in good health and CMV-seronegative.

The chain combines TRBV2 with TRBJ2-7, with TRBD1 matching over 9 bases. CDR1 is SNHLY and CDR2 is FYNNEI in the germline V gene. The CDR3 has 14 residues. V lost 5 bases to trimming and J lost 4 bases; unmatched junction nucleotides: 6. CDR3 DNA: TGTGCCAGCAGTTCCGGGACAGGGTCTTACGAGCAGTACTTC. This translates into CASSSGTGSYEQYF.

This clone was detected only once. The chain joins TRBV6-1 to TRBJ2-2, with 11 bases that match TRBD2. Losses at the gene ends were 2 bases for V and 5 bases for J; bases not matched to a gene: 4. This CDR3 is 16 amino acids long. Looked up from germline, CDR1 is MNHNS and CDR2 is SASEGT. CDR3 sequence reads: CASSETRLAGTGELFF. The CDR3 region has the DNA TGTGCCAGCAGTGAAACACGACTAGCGGGGACCGGGGAGCTGTTTTTT.

For the CDR3, the DNA is TGTGCCAGCAGCTTATTCGGGACAGGGGTATCTGAGCAGTTCTTC. Amino acids: CASSLFGTGVSEQFF. This chain joins TRBV11-2 and TRBJ2-1; TRBD1 aligns across 10 bases. Germline V lookup: CDR1 SGHAT, CDR2 FQNNGV. V dropped 2 bases and J dropped 9; count of bases not matched to a gene: 7. The CDR3 consists of 15 residues.

This chain links TRBV9 with TRBJ2-2; D not resolved. The CDR3 spans 15 residues. CDR1 and CDR2 from the germline V gene are SGDLS and YYNGEE. The V end was cut by 0 bases, the J end by 1 base, with 7 bases between. This chain's CDR3 is CASSVEPWNTGELFF. The CDR3 DNA sequence: TGTGCCAGCAGCGTAGAGCCCTGGAACACCGGGGAGCTGTTTTTT. The variable domain in full, with the rest retrieved from reference TRBV9 and TRBJ2-2, is DSGVTQTPKHLITATGQRVTLRCSPRSGDLSVYWYQQSLDQGLQFLIQYYNGEERAKGNILERFSAQQFPDLHSELNLSSLELGDSALYFCASSVEPWNTGELFFGEGSRLTVL.

The V gene is TRBV18, the J gene TRBJ1-1; 11 bases match TRBD1. Germline CDR1 is KGHSH and CDR2 is LQKENI. The CDR3 has 14 residues. With V trimmed by 4 bases and J by 4 bases, 2 bases remained unmatched. The CDR3 is CASSLGQGATEAFF. CDR3 nucleotide sequence: TGTGCCAGCTCACTAGGACAGGGGGCCACTGAAGCTTTCTTT. The full variable domain, with the rest looked up from reference TRBV18 and TRBJ1-1, is NAGVMQNPRHLVRRRGQEARLRCSPMKGHSHVYWYRQLPEEGLKFMVYLQKENIIDESGMPKERFSAEFPKEGPSILRIQQVVRGDSAAYFCASSLGQGATEAFFGQGTRLTVV.

The CDR3 is CASSRSGTLNEKLFF. The CDR3 DNA is TGTGCCAGCAGCCGAAGCGGGACTTTGAATGAAAAACTGTTTTTT. The genes are TRBV7-8 and TRBJ1-4, with D possibly matching TRBD1 (5 bases). CDR1 and CDR2 (germline): SGHVS, FQNEAQ. CDR3 length: 15 residues. The ends were cut back, 5 bases at V and 5 bases at J, with 15 bases in the middle.

The chain is built from TRBV10-2 and TRBJ1-5, with 7 bases aligning to TRBD1. The CDR3 runs to 14 residues. V trimming: 7 bases; J trimming: 2 bases; junction bases outside the gene matches: 5. Germline V lookup: CDR1 WSHSY, CDR2 SAAADI. The chain's CDR3 is CASKPTGGNQPQHF. The CDR3 DNA follows: TGCGCCAGCAAGCCTACAGGGGGCAATCAGCCCCAGCATTTT.

The chain has TRBV9 and TRBJ2-7; a weak D match, TRBD2 (6 bases). V lost 4 bases and J 5 bases, leaving 19 bases between the germline ends. The V gene's germline CDR1 is SGDLS and CDR2 YYNGEE. The CDR3 runs 15 residues. The CDR3 bases are TGTGCCAGCAGCCCCACGCCGGAGGGCGTCCACGAGCAGTACTTC. Translated, it gives CASSPTPEGVHEQYF. The variable domain in full, completed from reference TRBV9 and TRBJ2-7, reads DSGVTQTPKHLITATGQRVTLRCSPRSGDLSVYWYQQSLDQGLQFLIQYYNGEERAKGNILERFSAQQFPDLHSELNLSSLELGDSALYFCASSPTPEGVHEQYFGPGTRLTVT.

The chain is built from TRBV28 and TRBJ2-1, with 8 positions matching TRBD2. CDR1 and CDR2 from the germline V gene are MDHEN and SYDVKM. The V segment lost 3 bases and the J segment 1 base; nucleotides outside the gene matches: 8. This CDR3 has 17 amino acids. CDR3 loop: CASSLTAGGASYNEQFF. The CDR3 coding sequence is TGTGCCAGCAGTTTGACAGCCGGGGGGGCTTCCTACAATGAGCAGTTCTTC.

The V and J genes are TRBV20-1 and TRBJ1-5; D is unresolved. Per germline, CDR1 DFQATT and CDR2 SNEGSKA (reference sequence). This CDR3 comprises 11 residues. Between the trimmed V and J ends, which lost 6 bases and 7 bases, there was a span of 10 bases. The CDR3 spells CSAAGSQPQHF. In nucleotides, the CDR3 is TGCAGTGCCGCGGGGTCCCAGCCCCAGCATTTT.

The chain couples TRBV28 to TRBJ2-7, with TRBD1 as a possible D gene (6 bases). CDR3 size: 15 residues. Germline V gene sequence: CDR1 MDHEN, CDR2 SYDVKM. V was cut by 1 base and J by 1 base, with 11 bases left in between. CDR3 loop: CASSLLRRGSYEQYF. The CDR3 DNA sequence: TGTGCCAGCAGTTTATTACGCAGGGGATCCTACGAGCAGTACTTC.

The V gene is TRBV14, the J gene TRBJ1-2; 9 bases align to TRBD1. The V and J ends lost 3 bases and 2 bases, in that order; junction bases with no gene match: 4. In germline, CDR1 is SGHDN, CDR2 FVKESK. The CDR3 spans 15 residues. The CDR3, as DNA: TGTGCCAGCAGCCAGACAGGGGGATTCAACTATGGCTACACCTTC. Its translation is CASSQTGGFNYGYTF.

The chain joins TRBV5-5 to TRBJ2-7, with D hard to call. The CDR3 totals 11 residues. Trimming took off 0 bases at V and 6 bases at J, with 4 bases between the two ends. The germline gives CDR1 SGHKS, CDR2 YYEKEE (reference sequence). Written as DNA, the CDR3 is TGTGCCAGCAGCTTGGGAGGCGAGCAGTACTTC. Its translation: CASSLGGEQYF.

V usage is TRBV5-1 and J usage is TRBJ2-7, with 10 positions matching TRBD2. V gave up 4 bases and J gave up 5 bases; unmatched junction bases: 6. From germline, CDR1 is SGHRS and CDR2 YFSETQ. CDR3 length equals 14 residues. Here the CDR3 DNA reads TGCGCCAGCAGCCTTCCTAGCGGGAGCCACGAGCAGTACTTC. Residues: CASSLPSGSHEQYF.

V usage is TRBV19 and J usage is TRBJ2-5, with D possibly matching TRBD2 (6 bases). V was pared by 4 bases and J by 0 bases, with 9 bases between. This CDR3 is built from 14 residues. Looked up from germline, CDR1 is LNHDA and CDR2 is SQIVND (reference sequence). CDR3 nucleotides: TGTGCCAGTAGTAATCGGGACTACCAAGAGACCCAGTACTTC. This translates into CASSNRDYQETQYF.

The chain joins TRBV4-1 to TRBJ2-1, with 10 bases identical to TRBD2. There are 15 residues in the CDR3. Germline trimming cut 4 bases from V and 4 bases from J; bases unmatched to any gene: 4. Germline V gene data show CDR1 as MGHRA and CDR2 as YSYEKL. The CDR3 nucleotides are TGCGCCAGCAGCCTGGGACTAGCGCTGTACAATGAGCAGTTCTTC. It is translated as CASSLGLALYNEQFF.

This clone was seen only once. The chain joins TRBV11-2 to TRBJ2-2; a possible D gene is TRBD1 (6 bases). CDR3 size: 15 residues. V lost 5 bases to trimming and J lost 2 bases, with 12 bases between them. In germline, CDR1 is SGHAT, CDR2 FQNNGV. The CDR3, as DNA: TGTGCCAGCAGCCCGAACAGGGTTAACACCGGGGAGCTGTTTTTT. Translating gives CASSPNRVNTGELFF.

The chain joins TRBV15 to TRBJ2-3; D possibly corresponds to TRBD2 (6 bases). The CDR3 sequence is 15 residues long. CDR1 LNHNV and CDR2 YYDKDF come from the germline V gene (reference sequence). The V end lost 1 base, the J end lost 5 bases, and 13 bases lay between the germline ends. As DNA, the CDR3 is TGTGCCACCAGCAGAGCGGGAGACAGTGGAGATACGCAGTATTTT. Residues: CATSRAGDSGDTQYF.

The chain uses TRBV2 and TRBJ2-1, with 7 positions matching TRBD2. The germline V gene encodes CDR1 SNHLY and CDR2 FYNNEI. V dropped 8 bases and J dropped 12; count of bases not matched to a gene: 7. The CDR3 extends over 11 amino acids. This chain's CDR3 is CASGKSGVQFF. The CDR3 DNA reads TGTGCCAGCGGGAAGAGCGGGGTGCAGTTCTTC.

The V gene is TRBV27, the J gene TRBJ1-1, with D possibly being TRBD1 (5 bases). The CDR3 covers 13 residues. Per the germline V gene, CDR1 is MNHEY and CDR2 is SMNVEV (reference sequence). V lost 3 bases and J 5 bases, leaving 10 bases between the germline ends. The CDR3 region is CASSLPGRTEAFF. The CDR3 bases are TGTGCCAGCAGTTTGCCAGGGCGGACTGAAGCTTTCTTT.

The chain combines TRBV25-1 with TRBJ1-1; D is undetermined. The CDR3 consists of 12 residues. The germline V gene has CDR1 MGHDK and CDR2 SYGVNS. The V end was cut by 7 bases, the J end by 4 bases, with 10 bases between. CDR3 protein: CASKHGPTEAFF. In DNA, the CDR3 is TGTGCCAGCAAGCATGGTCCCACTGAAGCTTTCTTT.

The chain has TRBV7-8 and TRBJ1-2; 9 bases agree with TRBD1. This CDR3 has 13 amino acids. V was clipped by 5 bases and J by 5 bases; unmatched bases: 3. CDR1 is SGHVS and CDR2 is FQNEAQ in the germline V gene. The CDR3 nucleotides are TGTGCCAGCAGCCCGACAGGGGGGTATGGCTACACCTTC. It specifies CASSPTGGYGYTF.

Here the CDR3 reads CASSLDSFNNSPLHF. In DNA, the CDR3 is TGTGCCAGCAGCTTGGACAGCTTCAATAATTCACCCCTCCACTTT. The chain employs TRBV7-2 and TRBJ1-6; possible D gene TRBD1, 6 bases. Germline-derived CDR1 and CDR2 are SGHTA and FQGNSA. The CDR3 consists of 15 residues. V shed 3 bases and J shed 5 bases, with 11 bases lying between them.

The gene calls are TRBV28 and TRBJ2-5; 10 bases match TRBD2. The CDR3 is 16 amino acids. J was trimmed by 5 bases and V by 2 bases; bases with no gene match: 8. Per germline, CDR1 MDHEN and CDR2 SYDVKM. This CDR3 is CASSLTLAGVGETQYF. The CDR3 region has the DNA TGTGCCAGCAGTTTAACGCTAGCGGGGGTCGGGGAGACCCAGTACTTC.

The gene calls are TRBV7-2 and TRBJ2-1, with D unclear. Looked up from germline, CDR1 is SGHTA and CDR2 is FQGNSA. CDR3 length equals 14 residues. V was cut by 4 bases and J by 4 bases, with 11 bases left in between. This chain's CDR3 is CASSSSQRYNEQFF. The CDR3, as DNA: TGTGCCAGCAGCTCCTCACAGAGATACAATGAGCAGTTCTTC.

V is TRBV10-3 and J is TRBJ2-3; D possibly corresponds to TRBD1 (6 bases). Germline CDR1 and CDR2: ENHRY and SYGVKD. Trimming took off 0 bases at V and 11 bases at J, with 9 bases between the two ends. The CDR3 runs 12 residues. CDR3 loop: CAISESGALQYF. CDR3 sequence (DNA): TGTGCCATCAGTGAGTCGGGGGCTTTGCAGTATTTT.

The chain carries TRBV5-6 and TRBJ2-2, with 11 bases aligning to TRBD1. Germline CDR1 SGHDT, CDR2 YYEEEE. The CDR3 runs 16 residues. Trimming removed 5 bases from V and 3 bases from J; junction bases left unmatched: 6. The CDR3 region has the DNA TGTGCCAGCAGGGGCCGGGACAGGGGGTACACCGGGGAGCTGTTTTTT. Translation gives CASRGRDRGYTGELFF.

This clone was seen a few times. The V gene is TRBV7-9, the J gene TRBJ1-2; 7 positions match TRBD1. V shed 1 base and J 6 bases; nucleotides not matched to a gene: 8. CDR3 length equals 15 residues. The V gene's germline CDR1 is SEHNR and CDR2 FQNEAQ (reference sequence). In nucleotides, the CDR3 is TGTGCCAGCAGCTTAGGCGTAGGGGGCAGCCATGGCTACACCTTC. Its protein product is CASSLGVGGSHGYTF.

V usage is TRBV29-1 and J usage is TRBJ2-7; TRBD1 agrees at 7 bases. The CDR3 is made up of 12 amino acids. V lost 4 bases and J lost 5; bases outside the gene matches: 5. CDR1 SQVTM and CDR2 ANQGSEA come from the germline V gene. DNA for the CDR3: TGCAGCGTTGGTACAGGGGTTAACGAGCAGTACTTC. Amino acid sequence: CSVGTGVNEQYF.

The chain couples TRBV7-9 to TRBJ2-7; 9 bases agree with TRBD1. CDR3 length: 14 amino acids. V lost 5 bases and J lost 7; bases outside the gene matches: 9. Germline values: CDR1 SEHNR, CDR2 FQNEAQ (reference sequence). CDR3 DNA sequence: TGTGCCAGCAGCGGGACAGGGCCGGGGCGGGAGCAGTACTTC. It yields the protein CASSGTGPGREQYF.